One and the same sample provided the 19 T cell receptor beta chains below, sequenced in a study of T-cell memory formation after mild COVID-19. TCRdb itself ran the 5' RACE reads through MiXCR, one entry per CDR3 protein. The profile shows about 560,000 distinct CDR3 sequences, about a fifth of them singletons. Specimen: PBMCs or a T cell subset sorted from them (not recorded which). These receptors came from an adult woman who had mild COVID-19 (a few samples of this study predate the infection). Cell type and time point are not known.

This clonotype was counted between two and nine times. The chain joins TRBV5-6 to TRBJ1-5; D gene ambiguous. Germline V gene data show CDR1 as SGHDT and CDR2 as YYEEEE. V dropped 1 base and J dropped 3 bases, with 8 bases sitting between them. This CDR3 has 14 amino acids. The CDR3, as DNA: TGTGCCAGCAGCTTGAGCCAGGTCAATCAGCCCCAGCATTTT. It yields the protein CASSLSQVNQPQHF.

In DNA form, the CDR3 reads TGTGCCAGCAGTTACGTGGACAGCACAGATACGCAGTATTTT. Its translation: CASSYVDSTDTQYF. The V call is TRBV6-5, the J call TRBJ2-3; D unclear. Germline lookup yields CDR1 MNHEY and CDR2 SVGAGI. V was clipped by 2 bases and J by 0 bases, with 6 bases between them. The CDR3 loop spans 14 amino acids.

V gene TRBV15 combines with J gene TRBJ2-7; the match to TRBD1 covers 12 bases. CDR3 length equals 15 residues. In germline, CDR1 is LNHNV, CDR2 YYDKDF (reference sequence). Trimming removed 5 bases from V and 3 bases from J; junction bases left unmatched: 5. CDR3 sequence: CATSRGTGGSYEQYF. CDR3 coding DNA: TGTGCCACCAGCCGCGGGACAGGGGGCAGCTACGAGCAGTACTTC. Full variable domain (rest looked up from reference TRBV15 and TRBJ2-7): DAMVIQNPRYQVTQFGKPVTLSCSQTLNHNVMYWYQQKSSQAPKLLFHYYDKDFNNEADTPDNFQSRRPNTSFCFLDIRSPGLGDTAMYLCATSRGTGGSYEQYFGPGTRLTVT.

The rearrangement uses TRBV7-8 and TRBJ1-1; 8 nucleotides line up with TRBD1. CDR3 length: 13 residues. The J segment lost 9 bases and the V segment lost 2 bases, leaving 5 bases of the junction unmatched. The germline gives CDR1 SGHVS, CDR2 FQNEAQ. CDR3 DNA sequence: TGTGCCAGCAGCTTAACCCAGGGGGCCAAAGCTTTCTTT. Protein sequence: CASSLTQGAKAFF.

This chain joins TRBV6-6 and TRBJ1-1; possible D gene TRBD1, 5 bases. CDR3 length: 13 residues. V shed 6 bases and J shed 6 bases, with 14 bases lying between them. The germline V gene encodes CDR1 MNHNY and CDR2 SVGAGI (reference sequence). CDR3 sequence: CASRRDGNAEAFF. The DNA of the CDR3 is TGTGCCAGCAGGCGGGACGGTAACGCTGAAGCTTTCTTT.

The genes are TRBV5-1 and TRBJ2-1; tentatively, D is TRBD1 or TRBD2 (5 bases each). This CDR3 contains 13 residues. Looked up from germline, CDR1 is SGHRS and CDR2 is YFSETQ. Trimming removed 5 bases at V and 6 bases at J, with 12 bases between. CDR3 protein: CASRVGDLNEQFF. CDR3 coding DNA: TGCGCCAGCAGAGTAGGGGACCTCAATGAGCAGTTCTTC.

This clonotype was seen only a few times. The gene calls are TRBV5-1 and TRBJ1-1; D is possibly TRBD1 (5 bases). V lost 2 bases and J 1 base, leaving 18 bases between the germline ends. In germline, CDR1 is SGHRS, CDR2 YFSETQ. The CDR3 runs 17 residues. CDR3 bases: TGCGCCAGCAGCTTAGATCTAGCGGGACTTCAGAACACTGAAGCTTTCTTT. This sequence encodes CASSLDLAGLQNTEAFF.

The rearrangement joins TRBV5-1 to TRBJ2-2, with 9 nucleotides matching TRBD2. Germline CDR1 SGHRS, CDR2 YFSETQ. Losses at the gene ends were 2 bases for V and 1 base for J; bases not matched to a gene: 3. CDR3 length: 16 amino acids. The CDR3 protein is CASSFTTSGNTGELFF. CDR3 bases: TGCGCCAGCAGCTTTACGACTAGCGGGAACACCGGGGAGCTGTTTTTT.

This clonotype was observed a handful of times. The chain carries TRBV20-1 and TRBJ2-1, with TRBD2 as a possible D gene (6 bases). The CDR3 runs 16 residues. V dropped 2 bases and J dropped 4 bases, with 18 bases sitting between them. Germline CDR1 is DFQATT and CDR2 is SNEGSKA (reference sequence). CDR3 DNA sequence: TGCAGTGCTAGAATGGCACCGGGACTCATATACAATGAGCAGTTCTTC. The encoded protein is CSARMAPGLIYNEQFF.

This clonotype was counted between two and nine times. This rearrangement joins TRBV7-9 to TRBJ1-4, with 7 bases aligning to TRBD1. The CDR3 covers 14 residues. J gave up 8 bases and V 0 bases, and 3 bases lay outside the gene matches. Germline V gene lookup returns CDR1 SEHNR and CDR2 FQNEAQ (reference sequence). In nucleotides, the CDR3 is TGTGCCAGCAGCTTAGCTACAGGGGACGAAAAACTGTTTTTT. Translated, it gives CASSLATGDEKLFF. Looking up the rest from reference TRBV7-9 and TRBJ1-4 gives the full variable domain: DTGVSQNPRHKITKRGQNVTFRCDPISEHNRLYWYRQTLGQGPEFLTYFQNEAQLEKSRLLSDRFSAERPKGSFSTLEIQRTEQGDSAMYLCASSLATGDEKLFFGSGTQLSVL.

This clonotype was observed a few times. The chain couples TRBV5-1 to TRBJ2-1; maybe TRBD1 (6 bases). Germline V gene sequence: CDR1 SGHRS, CDR2 YFSETQ. The V end lost 0 bases, the J end lost 5 bases, and 12 bases lay between the germline ends. This CDR3 is 15 amino acids long. Here the CDR3 reads CASSLGDRTNNEQFF. The CDR3 DNA sequence: TGCGCCAGCAGCTTGGGAGACAGGACCAACAATGAGCAGTTCTTC.

The rearrangement joins TRBV5-6 to TRBJ2-7, with 9 bases fitting TRBD1. Germline values: CDR1 SGHDT, CDR2 YYEEEE. The trim removed 5 bases at V and 7 bases at J, leaving 10 bases unmatched. The CDR3 is 14 residues long. CDR3 coding DNA: TGTGCCAGCAGGTCCGGGACAGGGAGTAGAGAGCAGTACTTC. Encoded protein: CASRSGTGSREQYF.

In this sample, this clonotype turned up many times. The V call is TRBV18, the J call TRBJ2-3; no clear D. CDR3 size: 10 residues. Trimming pared 8 bases from V and 0 bases from J, leaving 0 bases between. Germline-derived CDR1 and CDR2 are KGHSH and LQKENI. As DNA, the CDR3 is TGTGCCAGCAGCACAGATACGCAGTATTTT. Its translation: CASSTDTQYF.

The V gene is TRBV4-3, the J gene TRBJ2-1; D is undetermined. The CDR3 is made up of 15 amino acids. Between the trimmed V and J ends, which lost 3 bases and 6 bases, there was a span of 15 bases. Germline CDR1 is LGHNA and CDR2 is YSLEER. The CDR3 nucleotides read TGCGCCAGCAGCCACTTAGCTACCTCGGGCAATGAGCAGTTCTTC. Protein: CASSHLATSGNEQFF.

This clonotype showed up just a few times. The rearrangement links TRBV7-8 to TRBJ2-7; TRBD1 agrees at 9 bases. The CDR3 contains 15 residues. V trimming: 2 bases; J trimming: 5 bases; junction bases outside the gene matches: 7. In germline, CDR1 is SGHVS, CDR2 FQNEAQ. The CDR3 sequence is CASSLKGQGYDEQYF. CDR3 bases: TGTGCCAGCAGCTTAAAGGGACAGGGATACGACGAGCAGTACTTC.

V and J are TRBV5-1 and TRBJ2-3; D gene unclear. The CDR3 is 13 amino acids. V was trimmed by 0 bases and J by 4 bases, leaving 6 bases between them. CDR1 is SGHRS, CDR2 YFSETQ, per germline. CDR3 in DNA: TGCGCCAGCAGCTTGGACGTCGCAGATACGCAGTATTTT. Residues: CASSLDVADTQYF.

This chain uses TRBV5-1 with TRBJ2-1; TRBD1 or TRBD2 may be the D gene (5 bases each). The V end lost 2 bases, the J end lost 5 bases, and 17 bases lay between the germline ends. The CDR3 totals 16 residues. Germline CDR1 SGHRS, CDR2 YFSETQ. Here the CDR3 reads CASSFFPGQGNNEQFF. CDR3 in DNA: TGCGCCAGCAGCTTTTTCCCGGGGCAGGGTAACAATGAGCAGTTCTTC.

The chain uses TRBV12-3 or TRBV12-4 and TRBJ1-1; D may be TRBD1 (5 bases). The CDR3 is 13 residues long. The V gene lost 5 bases and the J gene lost 11 bases, with 18 bases spanning the gap. CDR3 bases: TGTGCCAGCAGTGCCGTCGGGACGGCGGCCGCTTTCTTT. It translates to CASSAVGTAAAFF.

The chain recombines TRBV7-2 with TRBJ2-5, with D possibly TRBD1 on 5 matching bases. V lost 1 base and J 5 bases, leaving 14 bases between the germline ends. Germline CDR1 reads SGHTA; CDR2 reads FQGNSA. CDR3 length: 15 amino acids. The CDR3 loop reads CASSLGGRIGETQYF. The CDR3 nucleotides are TGTGCCAGCAGCTTAGGGGGCAGGATAGGGGAGACCCAGTACTTC.